The 21 T cell receptor beta chains below were found in one sample sequenced in a study of human T cells and chemical hapten exposure. The time point was: healthy volunteer bleed at 2 weeks. Sequencing started from total RNA isolated from unfractionated whole blood. A single record per CDR3 protein comes from TCRdb applying MiXCR to the RACE reads. The sample consists of tens of thousands of distinct CDR3 sequences, about 7.7% of them appearing once. The sequencing sample was made of whole blood. These receptors all stem from a human donor in good health. Some clones in this sample may be carry-over from other donors' samples.

This clonotype occurred a few times. V is TRBV6-2 or TRBV6-3 and J is TRBJ2-1; D unclear. The CDR3 length is 11 residues. Germline CDR1 MNHEY, CDR2 SVGEGT. The V and J ends lost 6 bases and 7 bases respectively, with 7 bases between them. The CDR3 sequence: CASSRLNEQFF. DNA for the CDR3: TGTGCCAGCAGCCGACTTAATGAGCAGTTCTTC.

The table lists this clonotype with many counts. J is TRBJ1-5 and V is TRBV28; D may be TRBD1 (5 bases). CDR1 is MDHEN, CDR2 SYDVKM, per germline. The V end was cut by 11 bases, the J end by 0 bases, with 14 bases between. The CDR3 is 14 amino acids. The CDR3 DNA follows: TGTGCCGGGGGAGTCGGGGGTAGCAATCAGCCCCAGCATTTT. It specifies CAGGVGGSNQPQHF.

In its sample, this clonotype was seen a few times. V usage is TRBV5-4 and J usage is TRBJ1-1; weak D call: TRBD1 (6 bases). This CDR3 contains 11 residues. The germline gives CDR1 SGHNT, CDR2 YYREEE (reference sequence). V was pared by 3 bases and J by 7 bases, with 7 bases between. The CDR3: CASSSGDEAFF. The CDR3 coding sequence is TGTGCCAGCAGCTCAGGGGATGAAGCTTTCTTT.

A few counts support this clonotype. The rearrangement joins TRBV12-3 or TRBV12-4 to TRBJ1-2; unclear D gene. This CDR3 is 14 amino acids long. V was shortened by 4 bases and J by 8 bases, with 17 bases between the two germline ends. The CDR3 loop reads CASSSRETVRGYTF. CDR3 DNA sequence: TGTGCCAGCAGTTCTAGGGAGACGGTGCGGGGCTACACCTTC.

The genes are TRBV7-9 and TRBJ2-7, with TRBD1 matching over 10 bases. This CDR3 has 14 residues. Germline V CDR1 and CDR2: SEHNR, FQNEAQ (reference sequence). The trim removed 5 bases at V and 9 bases at J, leaving 10 bases unmatched. The CDR3 DNA follows: TGTGCCAGCAGCCCTGACAGGGGGCGCGCTGTGCAGTACTTC. Its protein product is CASSPDRGRAVQYF.

This clonotype was counted ten times or more. The gene calls are TRBV6-5 and TRBJ2-5; TRBD1 matches 9 bases. The CDR3 extends over 17 amino acids. CDR1 and CDR2 from the germline V gene are MNHEY and SVGAGI. The V gene end was trimmed by 0 bases and the J gene end by 4 bases; junction bases not matched to a gene: 9. The CDR3 loop is CASSYSIFGTGLETQYF. The CDR3 DNA reads as TGTGCCAGCAGTTACTCGATTTTTGGGACAGGGTTAGAGACCCAGTACTTC.

This clonotype was found a few times. This CDR3 is missing its conserved last phenylalanine or tryptophan, likely due to a read error. No DNA is shown, since the ends of the CDR3 on it are uncertain; the CDR3 is the one TCRdb lists. The genes are TRBV6-2 or TRBV6-3 and TRBJ2-1; the table's D call TRBD2 went unverified against the DNA. Germline V gene lookup returns CDR1 MNHEY and CDR2 SVGEGT. From its first to its last residue, the CDR3 has 12 amino acids. The chain's CDR3 is CASSPNLAGVIL.

The rearrangement uses TRBV5-1 and TRBJ1-1; D is unresolved. CDR3 length equals 15 residues. Germline lookup yields CDR1 SGHRS and CDR2 YFSETQ. V was shortened by 1 base and J by 4 bases, with 14 bases between the two germline ends. The CDR3 protein is CASSLSSRFGTEAFF. CDR3 nucleotides: TGCGCCAGCAGCTTGTCAAGCAGGTTCGGCACTGAAGCTTTCTTT.

Here the CDR3 DNA reads TGTGCCAGCAGCTTAACTAGCGGAAGGGCAGATACGCAGTATTTT. It specifies CASSLTSGRADTQYF. The chain combines TRBV11-2 with TRBJ2-3, with 8 bases that match TRBD2. V was clipped by 2 bases and J by 4 bases; unmatched bases: 5. Germline V CDR1 and CDR2: SGHAT, FQNNGV. CDR3 length: 15 residues.

This chain joins TRBV7-2 and TRBJ2-3; TRBD2 is a possible D gene (8 bases). CDR1 and CDR2 from the germline V gene are SGHTA and FQGNSA. Trimming removed 3 bases from V and 4 bases from J, with 26 bases in between. The CDR3 totals 19 residues. CDR3 nucleotides: TGTGCCAGCAGCTTTAGGGGGCCTAGCGGGCCCCCGCCCCCAGATACGCAGTATTTT. This codes for CASSFRGPSGPPPPDTQYF.

This clonotype was seen only a few times. The rearrangement links TRBV10-3 to TRBJ1-1, with D hard to call. The CDR3 totals 13 residues. CDR1 is ENHRY and CDR2 is SYGVKD in the germline V gene. V was clipped by 4 bases and J by 3 bases, with 9 bases between them. The chain's CDR3 is CAISVGRDTEAFF. CDR3 nucleotide sequence: TGTGCCATCAGTGTAGGGAGGGACACTGAAGCTTTCTTT.

This clonotype was seen at least ten times. The CDR3 nucleotides are TGCAGTGCTAGAGCCGGGGACGAGCAGTACTTC. Translating gives CSARAGDEQYF. The chain links TRBV20-1 to TRBJ2-7; D is possibly TRBD2 (5 bases). This CDR3 is 11 amino acids long. V lost 1 base and J lost 5, with 6 bases in between. Germline CDR1 DFQATT, CDR2 SNEGSKA (reference sequence).

This clonotype was observed a few times. J is TRBJ1-3 and V is TRBV7-9; no definite D call. This CDR3 is 15 amino acids long. Deletions cut 5 bases from V and 0 bases from J, with 11 bases between. Per the germline V gene, CDR1 is SEHNR and CDR2 is FQNEAQ (reference sequence). CDR3 coding DNA: TGTGCCAGCAGCCCTTCGGCGAGCTCTGGAAACACCATATATTTT. This gives the protein CASSPSASSGNTIYF. The complete variable domain, with remaining parts taken from reference TRBV7-9 and TRBJ1-3, reads DTGVSQNPRHKITKRGQNVTFRCDPISEHNRLYWYRQTLGQGPEFLTYFQNEAQLEKSRLLSDRFSAERPKGSFSTLEIQRTEQGDSAMYLCASSPSASSGNTIYFGEGSWLTVV.

This clonotype came up many times. The J gene is TRBJ2-2, the V gene TRBV20-1; D is unresolved. The CDR3 consists of 15 residues. V was pared by 0 bases and J by 8 bases, with 16 bases between. Looked up from germline, CDR1 is DFQATT and CDR2 is SNEGSKA (reference sequence). CDR3 DNA: TGCAGTGCTAGAGATCTGGGATCTACTCCGGGGGAGCTGTTTTTT. Its translation is CSARDLGSTPGELFF.

V and J are TRBV5-1 and TRBJ1-1; 9 bases are a match to TRBD1. The CDR3 spans 14 residues. With V trimmed by 4 bases and J by 4 bases, 5 bases remained unmatched. Looked up from germline, CDR1 is SGHRS and CDR2 is YFSETQ. The CDR3 bases are TGCGCCAGCAGCCGAGGACAGGGGTCCACTGAAGCTTTCTTT. Its protein is CASSRGQGSTEAFF. Variable domain in full (rest from reference TRBV5-1 and TRBJ1-1): KAGVTQTPRYLIKTRGQQVTLSCSPISGHRSVSWYQQTPGQGLQFLFEYFSETQRNKGNFPGRFSGRQFSNSRSEMNVSTLELGDSALYLCASSRGQGSTEAFFGQGTRLTVV.

This clonotype was seen once. It is likely a read error, because the conserved phenylalanine at the end of the CDR3 is missing. The rearrangement links TRBV3-1 to TRBJ2-1; no firm D call. Looked up from germline, CDR1 is LGHDT and CDR2 is YNNKEL (reference sequence). The CDR3 extends over 13 amino acids. Trimming cost V 1 base and J 9 bases, with 10 bases left between them. The CDR3 nucleotides read TGTGCCAGCAGCCAAGGGGGATGGGGTGAGCAGTTCATC. This codes for CASSQGGWGEQFI.

This clonotype was seen repeatedly, ten times or more. The chain links TRBV30 to TRBJ1-2, with D unresolved. Germline assignment: CDR1 GTSNPN and CDR2 SVGIG (reference sequence). The CDR3 is 13 residues long. Trimming cost V 3 bases and J 5 bases, with 13 bases left between them. The CDR3 sequence: CAWSFLGRYGYTF. CDR3 in DNA: TGTGCCTGGAGCTTCTTAGGACGGTATGGCTACACCTTC.

This clonotype was detected a few times. The chain combines TRBV7-8 with TRBJ1-5; 7 bases line up with TRBD1. The CDR3 sequence is 16 residues long. CDR1 SGHVS and CDR2 FQNEAQ come from the germline V gene. Trimming at V came to 1 base and at J to 4 bases, leaving 7 bases not matched to a gene. Written as DNA, the CDR3 is TGTGCCAGCAGCTTAGGGACAGGAGGAGGTAATCAGCCCCAGCATTTT. Translating gives CASSLGTGGGNQPQHF. The full variable domain, completed using reference TRBV7-8 and TRBJ1-5, is GAGVSQSPRYKVAKRGQDVALRCDPISGHVSLFWYQQALGQGPEFLTYFQNEAQLDKSGLPSDRFFAERPEGSVSTLKIQRTQQEDSAVYLCASSLGTGGGNQPQHFGDGTRLSIL.

In its sample, this clonotype was seen many times. V and J are TRBV29-1 and TRBJ1-5; D gene unclear. The CDR3 has 14 amino acids. Germline V gene sequence: CDR1 SQVTM, CDR2 ANQGSEA. The ends were cut back, 4 bases at V and 4 bases at J, with 14 bases in the middle. This CDR3 reads CSVAFGTQNQPQHF. Here the CDR3 DNA reads TGCAGCGTTGCGTTCGGAACACAGAATCAGCCCCAGCATTTT.

This clonotype was found many times. The rearrangement uses TRBV28 and TRBJ1-1; a possible D gene is TRBD1 (5 bases). The CDR3 contains 14 residues. Trimming stripped 4 bases from V and 1 base from J, with 10 bases between. Germline CDR1 and CDR2: MDHEN and SYDVKM. The CDR3 region is CASSSFRENTEAFF. The CDR3 DNA is TGTGCCAGCAGTTCATTCAGGGAGAACACTGAAGCTTTCTTT.

This clonotype was found many times. V gene TRBV4-1 combines with J gene TRBJ2-3; weak D call: TRBD2 (6 bases). CDR1 is MGHRA and CDR2 is YSYEKL in the germline V gene. There are 15 residues in the CDR3. V was shortened by 8 bases and J by 1 base, with 16 bases between the two germline ends. CDR3 sequence: CASSEAGGGTDTQYF. CDR3 nucleotides: TGCGCCAGCTCCGAAGCCGGGGGTGGCACAGATACGCAGTATTTT.